The clone carrying this TCR beta chain was recorded a few times. Its antigen is unknown. The V gene's germline CDR1 is SGDLS and CDR2 YYNGEE. The V gene lost 0 bases and the J gene lost 3 bases, with 12 bases spanning the gap. The CDR3 runs 15 residues. This sample stems from a study of blood T cells in healthy people across ages. PCR was performed a second time for about 7 to 12 cycles using a sample-barcoded 5' primer and a J-beta primer mix. Individual samples furnished no less than 2.5 million CDR3-containing paired-end reads apiece. Using its own MiXCR run on the 5' RACE reads, TCRdb lists one record per CDR3 protein. The sample has 1.5 million to 2 million distinct CDR3 sequences, roughly 27% seen once. The study drew donors from healthy Caucasian individuals in Russia aged about 6 to 90. Study-wide points: The study lacked donor CMV status, which possibly confounded expanded clonotype changes.

This rearrangement joins TRBV9 to TRBJ1-1; D gene unclear. Input material: blood. The sequence was collected from a woman in her twenties or thirties in good health. This CDR3 reads CASSVAAGGDTEAFF. CDR3 sequence (DNA): TGTGCCAGCAGCGTAGCGGCGGGCGGTGACACTGAAGCTTTCTTT.